This TCR beta chain was recovered during a study of shared clonotypes between healthy human individuals. Clones were read by immunoSEQ multiplex PCR, and TCRdb kept only the in-frame ones, dropping some. Altogether 300,000 to 400,000 clones are present, roughly 91% being singletons, with the ten largest covering about 17%. Germline CDR1 LGHNA, CDR2 YNFKEQ. This CDR3 has 17 residues. V gave up 4 bases and J gave up 5 bases; unmatched junction bases: 15. The V gene is TRBV4-2, the J gene TRBJ1-2, with TRBD1 matching over 8 bases. The sample comprised memory CD8+ T cells sorted from blood. Subset denoted: CD45RO+ cells pooled with CCR7-negative TemRA cells. The source is a man younger than 35 in good health. The CDR3 loop reads CASSPQHDRGARYGYTF. CDR3 bases: TGTGCCAGCAGCCCCCAACATGACAGGGGAGCTAGGTATGGCTACACCTTC.